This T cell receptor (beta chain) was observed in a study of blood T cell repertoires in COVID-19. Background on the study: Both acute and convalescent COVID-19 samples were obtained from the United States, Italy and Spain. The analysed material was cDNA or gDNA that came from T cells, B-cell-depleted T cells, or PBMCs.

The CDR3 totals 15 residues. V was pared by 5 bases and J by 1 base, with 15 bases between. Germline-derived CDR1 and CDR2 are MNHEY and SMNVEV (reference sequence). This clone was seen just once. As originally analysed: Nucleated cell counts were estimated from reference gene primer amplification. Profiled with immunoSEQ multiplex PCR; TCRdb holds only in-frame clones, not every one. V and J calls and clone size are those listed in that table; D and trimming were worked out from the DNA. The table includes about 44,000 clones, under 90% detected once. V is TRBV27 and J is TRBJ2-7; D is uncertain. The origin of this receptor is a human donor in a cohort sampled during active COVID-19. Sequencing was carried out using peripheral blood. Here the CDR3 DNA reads TGTGCCAGCAGTGCACCTCCGTTCCGGTCCTACGAGCAGTACTTC. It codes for CASSAPPFRSYEQYF.